This passage covers 21 T cell receptor beta chains from one sample sequenced in a study of T-cell reconstitution after alpha-beta-depleted transplantation in children. As it was prepared, the TCRbeta library received unique molecular identifiers. TCRdb called the PCR reads again in MiXCR, with one record for every CDR3 protein. The sample lists around 100,000 distinct CDR3 sequences; 9% to 12% were seen once. The sample was PBMCs, taken before TCRalphabeta/CD19-depleted stem cell transplant. The receptors here all came from a boy between 2 and 10 years old with acute lymphoblastic leukemia, due to receive a stem cell transplant.

The chain carries TRBV24-1 and TRBJ2-1; 8 bases match TRBD1. The germline CDR1 and CDR2 sequences are KGHDR and SFDVKD. CDR3 size: 18 residues. The V gene end was trimmed by 3 bases and the J gene end by 8 bases; junction bases not matched to a gene: 17. CDR3 nucleotides: TGTGCCACCAGTGATGACTCTTGTCCGACAGGGGTTTGCGATGAGCAGTTCTTC. This gives the protein CATSDDSCPTGVCDEQFF.

The rearrangement links TRBV3-1 to TRBJ1-2; TRBD1 matches 7 bases. J was trimmed by 5 bases and V by 4 bases; bases with no gene match: 16. This CDR3 has 17 residues. Germline V gene data show CDR1 as LGHDT and CDR2 as YNNKEL (reference sequence). Here the CDR3 reads CASSPQALRQGGYGYTF. In DNA, the CDR3 is TGTGCCAGCAGCCCTCAAGCCCTCCGACAGGGCGGTTATGGCTACACCTTC.

This clonotype was seen many times. The CDR3 DNA reads as TGTGCCACCAGTGAATTAGCGGGCTCCTACAATGAGCAGTTCTTC. Its translation is CATSELAGSYNEQFF. This chain links TRBV24-1 with TRBJ2-1; 7 bases fit TRBD2. Germline V lookup: CDR1 KGHDR, CDR2 SFDVKD. The length of the CDR3 is 15 residues. J lost 0 bases, V lost 4 bases, and 2 bases had no gene match.

The chain is built from TRBV4-2 and TRBJ2-1; a possible D gene is TRBD1 (5 bases). The germline gives CDR1 LGHNA, CDR2 YNFKEQ. V lost 0 bases to trimming and J lost 5 bases, with 11 bases between them. This CDR3 is 15 amino acids long. Here the CDR3 reads CASSQDQTDHNEQFF. Here the CDR3 DNA reads TGTGCCAGCAGCCAAGACCAGACAGACCACAATGAGCAGTTCTTC.

This clonotype was recorded many times. V gene TRBV7-2 combines with J gene TRBJ2-1; no clear D gene. Germline CDR1 SGHTA, CDR2 FQGNSA. Deletions cut 7 bases from V and 5 bases from J, with 18 bases between. The CDR3 runs to 15 residues. As DNA, the CDR3 is TGTGCCAGCAACCCCCTCCTCGGGCGGAACAATGAGCAGTTCTTC. It codes for CASNPLLGRNNEQFF.

This clonotype was observed many times. The chain couples TRBV29-1 to TRBJ2-1; weak D call: TRBD2 (5 bases). V was shortened by 1 base and J by 0 bases, with 16 bases between the two germline ends. CDR1 is SQVTM and CDR2 is ANQGSEA in the germline V gene. The CDR3 loop spans 17 amino acids. The CDR3 reads CSVEGVEGGVSYNEQFF. The CDR3, as DNA: TGCAGCGTTGAAGGGGTAGAGGGTGGCGTCTCCTACAATGAGCAGTTCTTC.

This chain links TRBV18 with TRBJ1-1; D possibly corresponds to TRBD1 (5 bases). V lost 3 bases, J lost 0 bases, and 11 bases lay in between. Germline assignment: CDR1 KGHSH and CDR2 LQKENI. This CDR3 region has 15 residues. The CDR3 here is CASSPVTDMNTEAFF. CDR3 sequence (DNA): TGTGCCAGCTCACCGGTGACAGACATGAACACTGAAGCTTTCTTT. Looking up the rest from reference TRBV18 and TRBJ1-1 gives the full variable domain: NAGVMQNPRHLVRRRGQEARLRCSPMKGHSHVYWYRQLPEEGLKFMVYLQKENIIDESGMPKERFSAEFPKEGPSILRIQQVVRGDSAAYFCASSPVTDMNTEAFFGQGTRLTVV.

V is TRBV5-1 and J is TRBJ2-7; D gene unclear. Germline lookup yields CDR1 SGHRS and CDR2 YFSETQ. This CDR3 is 14 amino acids long. V was shortened by 4 bases and J by 2 bases, with 13 bases between the two germline ends. The CDR3 sequence is CASSPSTQTYEQYF. The CDR3 DNA reads as TGCGCCAGCAGCCCCTCAACACAAACCTACGAGCAGTACTTC.

The chain has TRBV7-2 and TRBJ2-1; the match to TRBD2 covers 9 bases. V lost 6 bases and J lost 9; bases outside the gene matches: 15. CDR1 is SGHTA and CDR2 is FQGNSA in the germline V gene. This CDR3 is built from 16 residues. The CDR3 region is CASSQTAGLASGEQFF. CDR3 sequence (DNA): TGTGCCAGCAGTCAGACAGCGGGACTAGCATCCGGTGAGCAGTTCTTC.

V is TRBV6-1 and J is TRBJ2-7; perhaps TRBD2 as D (5 bases). Trimming left V 5 bases short and J 0 bases short, with 14 bases between. The CDR3 runs to 15 residues. CDR1 MNHNS and CDR2 SASEGT come from the germline V gene. The CDR3 DNA is TGTGCCAGCAGTCCGAGGACTCAGAACTCCTACGAGCAGTACTTC. Its translation: CASSPRTQNSYEQYF.

In its sample, this clonotype was seen many times. V is TRBV27 and J is TRBJ2-2; no reliable D call. The CDR3 has 13 amino acids. Germline values: CDR1 MNHEY, CDR2 SMNVEV (reference sequence). V gave up 6 bases and J gave up 2 bases, with 7 bases separating them. CDR3 region: CASRGLNTGELFF. CDR3 sequence (DNA): TGTGCCAGCAGGGGCTTAAACACCGGGGAGCTGTTTTTT.

The chain is built from TRBV5-1 and TRBJ2-7; D possibly uses TRBD1 or TRBD2 (5 bases each). V lost 4 bases and J lost 5, with 16 bases in between. CDR1 is SGHRS, CDR2 YFSETQ, per germline. The CDR3 covers 14 residues. CDR3 protein: CASSPSRGDDEQYF. CDR3 DNA: TGCGCCAGCAGCCCCTCCCGAGGGGACGACGAGCAGTACTTC.

This clonotype has ten or more counts. This clone may be a read error of a much larger clone one base away. This chain links TRBV5-1 with TRBJ2-7; no firm D call. Germline CDR1 reads SGHRS; CDR2 reads YFSETQ. The V gene lost 0 bases and the J gene lost 3 bases, with 4 bases spanning the gap. This CDR3 has 12 residues. CDR3 coding DNA: TGCGCCAGCAGCTTGGACGGCTACGAGCAGTACTTC. As protein: CASSLDGYEQYF.

In this sample, this clonotype turned up many times. The V gene is TRBV20-1, the J gene TRBJ2-2; D may be TRBD2 (6 bases). Trimming stripped 6 bases from V and 1 base from J, with 15 bases between. Germline CDR1 is DFQATT and CDR2 is SNEGSKA (reference sequence). The CDR3 extends over 15 amino acids. The CDR3 protein is CSAPPAGRNTGELFF. The CDR3 bases are TGCAGTGCCCCCCCCGCGGGGAGGAACACCGGGGAGCTGTTTTTT.

This clonotype was picked up a small number of times. The rearrangement uses TRBV20-1 and TRBJ1-4; no reliable D call. V was shortened by 5 bases and J by 0 bases, with 10 bases between the two germline ends. The CDR3 runs 14 residues. Germline CDR1 is DFQATT and CDR2 is SNEGSKA (reference sequence). CDR3 region: CSASSYATNEKLFF. CDR3 coding DNA: TGCAGTGCTTCCAGCTATGCAACTAATGAAAAACTGTTTTTT.

The chain couples TRBV5-1 to TRBJ2-3; perhaps TRBD2 as D (5 bases). CDR3 length: 14 residues. From germline, CDR1 is SGHRS and CDR2 YFSETQ. The ends were cut back, 7 bases at V and 6 bases at J, with 18 bases in the middle. The CDR3 sequence is CASSPGLSPDTQYF. The CDR3 DNA is TGCGCCAGCTCTCCTGGACTTTCACCCGATACGCAGTATTTT.

In this sample, this clonotype turned up many times. The chain couples TRBV12-3 or TRBV12-4 to TRBJ1-4; D is perhaps TRBD1 (5 bases). The CDR3 is made up of 16 amino acids. V dropped 6 bases and J dropped 3 bases, with 17 bases sitting between them. The CDR3 nucleotides read TGTGCCAGCAGCCCCCAAGGGGCCAGACCTAATGAAAAACTGTTTTTT. Translation: CASSPQGARPNEKLFF.

This clonotype has at least ten counts. The CDR3 region is CASTRQGAQETQYF. The CDR3 DNA sequence: TGTGCCAGCACCCGACAGGGTGCCCAAGAGACCCAGTACTTC. V and J are TRBV12-3 or TRBV12-4 and TRBJ2-5; TRBD1 aligns across 7 bases. With V trimmed by 7 bases and J by 1 base, 6 bases remained unmatched. The CDR3 is 14 amino acids.

This clonotype was seen at least ten times. The rearrangement uses TRBV12-3 or TRBV12-4 and TRBJ2-1, with D possibly TRBD1 on 6 matching bases. The CDR3 extends over 16 amino acids. V was shortened by 4 bases and J by 0 bases, with 13 bases between the two germline ends. The CDR3 protein is CASSWGGGSSYNEQFF. The CDR3 DNA sequence: TGTGCCAGCAGTTGGGGTGGGGGCAGCTCCTACAATGAGCAGTTCTTC.

The chain joins TRBV9 to TRBJ2-1, with a weak D call TRBD2 (6 bases). V was pared by 0 bases and J by 9 bases, with 16 bases between. CDR1 is SGDLS, CDR2 YYNGEE, per germline. This CDR3 has 15 residues. CDR3 coding DNA: TGTGCCAGCAGCGTAGCGGCTAGCGCGATGGGTGAGCAGTTCTTC. Its translation: CASSVAASAMGEQFF.

This chain links TRBV29-1 with TRBJ2-1; TRBD2 matches at 8 bases. The CDR3 runs 13 residues. The trim removed 7 bases at V and 5 bases at J, leaving 7 bases unmatched. CDR1 and CDR2 (germline): SQVTM, ANQGSEA. Here the CDR3 DNA reads TGCAGCGCGGGACTAGTAAAAAACAATGAGCAGTTCTTC. Translation: CSAGLVKNNEQFF.